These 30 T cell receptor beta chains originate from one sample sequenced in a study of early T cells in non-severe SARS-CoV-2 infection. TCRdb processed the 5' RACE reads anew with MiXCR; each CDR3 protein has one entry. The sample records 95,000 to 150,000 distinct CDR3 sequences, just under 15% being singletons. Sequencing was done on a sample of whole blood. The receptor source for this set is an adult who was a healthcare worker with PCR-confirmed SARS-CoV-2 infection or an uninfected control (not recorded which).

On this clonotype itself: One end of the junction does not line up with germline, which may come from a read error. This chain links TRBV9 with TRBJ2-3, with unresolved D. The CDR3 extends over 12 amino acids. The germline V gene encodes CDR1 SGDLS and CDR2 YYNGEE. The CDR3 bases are TGTGCCAGCAGCGTAGAGGCAGATACGCAGTTTTTT. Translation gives CASSVEADTQFF.

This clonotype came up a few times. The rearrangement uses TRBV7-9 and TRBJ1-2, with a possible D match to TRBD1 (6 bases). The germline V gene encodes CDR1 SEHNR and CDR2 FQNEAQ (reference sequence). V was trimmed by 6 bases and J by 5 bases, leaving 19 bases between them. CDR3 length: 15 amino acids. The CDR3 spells CASRKGGASGYGYTF. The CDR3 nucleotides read TGTGCCAGCAGGAAGGGGGGAGCCTCTGGGTATGGCTACACCTTC.

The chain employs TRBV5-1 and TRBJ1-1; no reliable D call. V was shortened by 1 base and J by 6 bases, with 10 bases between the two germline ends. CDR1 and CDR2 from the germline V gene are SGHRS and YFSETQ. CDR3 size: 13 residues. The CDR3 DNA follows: TGCGCCAGCAGCTTGTGGGGAGTGGCTGAAGCTTTCTTT. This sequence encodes CASSLWGVAEAFF.

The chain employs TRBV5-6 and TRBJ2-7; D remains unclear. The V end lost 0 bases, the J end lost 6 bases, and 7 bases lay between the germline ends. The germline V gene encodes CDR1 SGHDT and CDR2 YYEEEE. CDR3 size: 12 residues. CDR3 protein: CASSLDLSEQYF. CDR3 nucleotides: TGTGCCAGCAGCTTGGACCTCTCCGAGCAGTACTTC.

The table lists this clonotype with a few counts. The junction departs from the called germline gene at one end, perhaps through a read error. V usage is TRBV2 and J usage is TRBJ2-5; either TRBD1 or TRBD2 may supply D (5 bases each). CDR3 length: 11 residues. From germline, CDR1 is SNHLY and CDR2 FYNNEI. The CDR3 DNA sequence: TGTGCCAGCGGAACCTTCGGGGACCCCTTTTTC. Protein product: CASGTFGDPFF.

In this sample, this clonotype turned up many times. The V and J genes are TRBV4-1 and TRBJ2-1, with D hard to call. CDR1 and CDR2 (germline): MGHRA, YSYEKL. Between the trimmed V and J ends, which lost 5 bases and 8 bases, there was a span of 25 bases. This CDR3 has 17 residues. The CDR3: CASSTPKTPIPIDEQFF. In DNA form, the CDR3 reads TGCGCCAGCAGCACGCCAAAAACACCAATCCCAATCGATGAGCAGTTCTTC.

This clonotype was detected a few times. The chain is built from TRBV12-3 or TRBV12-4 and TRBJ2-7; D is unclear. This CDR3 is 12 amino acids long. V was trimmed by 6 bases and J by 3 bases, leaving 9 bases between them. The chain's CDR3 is CASSWAFYEQYF. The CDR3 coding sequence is TGTGCCAGCAGCTGGGCTTTCTACGAGCAGTACTTC.

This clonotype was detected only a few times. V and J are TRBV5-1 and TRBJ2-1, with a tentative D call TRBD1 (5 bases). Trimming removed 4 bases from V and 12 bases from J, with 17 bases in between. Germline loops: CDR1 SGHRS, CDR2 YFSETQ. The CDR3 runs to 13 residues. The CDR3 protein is CASSPDTGPPQFF. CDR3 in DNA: TGCGCCAGCAGCCCGGACACTGGACCTCCGCAGTTCTTC.

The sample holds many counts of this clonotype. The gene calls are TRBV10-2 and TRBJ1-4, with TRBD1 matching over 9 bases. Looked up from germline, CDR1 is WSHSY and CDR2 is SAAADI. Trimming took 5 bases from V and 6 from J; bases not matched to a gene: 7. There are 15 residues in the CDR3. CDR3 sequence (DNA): TGCGCCAGCAGTCTCGCCGGGACAGGGTATGAAAAACTGTTTTTT. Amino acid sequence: CASSLAGTGYEKLFF.

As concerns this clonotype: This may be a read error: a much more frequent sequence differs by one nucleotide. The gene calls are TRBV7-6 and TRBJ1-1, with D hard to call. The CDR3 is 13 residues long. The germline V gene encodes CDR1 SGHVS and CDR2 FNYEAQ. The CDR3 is CANSFEINTEAFF. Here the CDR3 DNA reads TGTGCCAACAGCTTCGAGATTAACACTGAAGCTTTCTTT.

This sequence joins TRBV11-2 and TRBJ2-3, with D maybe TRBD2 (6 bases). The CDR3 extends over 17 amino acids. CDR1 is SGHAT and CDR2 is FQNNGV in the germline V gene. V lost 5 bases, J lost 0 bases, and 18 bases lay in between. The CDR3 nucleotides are TGTGCCAGCAGCAAGGGCTTAAGCGGGTGGAGCACAGATACGCAGTATTTT. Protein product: CASSKGLSGWSTDTQYF.

The CDR3, as DNA: TGTGCCAGCAGGGCCGGGACTCAAGAGACCCAGTACTTC. It is translated as CASRAGTQETQYF. This chain links TRBV2 with TRBJ2-5, with D tentatively TRBD2 (6 bases). Germline assignment: CDR1 SNHLY and CDR2 FYNNEI. The CDR3 contains 13 residues. V lost 6 bases to trimming and J lost 2 bases, with 10 bases between them.

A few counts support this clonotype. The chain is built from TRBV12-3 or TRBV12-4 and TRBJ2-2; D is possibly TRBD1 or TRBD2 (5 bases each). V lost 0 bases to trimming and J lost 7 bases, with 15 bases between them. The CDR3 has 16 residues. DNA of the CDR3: TGTGCCAGCAGTTTAGCGTTAGCAGGGAGAGGCGGGGAGCTGTTTTTT. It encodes CASSLALAGRGGELFF.

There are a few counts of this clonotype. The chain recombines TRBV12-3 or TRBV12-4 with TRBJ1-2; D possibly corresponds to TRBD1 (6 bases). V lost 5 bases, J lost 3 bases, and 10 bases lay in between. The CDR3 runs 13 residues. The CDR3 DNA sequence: TGTGCCAGCAGTCCAGGGGATGACTATGGCTACACCTTC. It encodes CASSPGDDYGYTF.

The CDR3, as DNA: TGCAGTGCTAGAGTTGGTGGGTCTGAAGTCGGTGAGCAGTTCTTC. This codes for CSARVGGSEVGEQFF. This chain joins TRBV20-1 and TRBJ2-1; D unclear. Deletions cut 1 base from V and 9 bases from J, with 19 bases between. This CDR3 has 15 amino acids. In germline, CDR1 is DFQATT, CDR2 SNEGSKA (reference sequence).

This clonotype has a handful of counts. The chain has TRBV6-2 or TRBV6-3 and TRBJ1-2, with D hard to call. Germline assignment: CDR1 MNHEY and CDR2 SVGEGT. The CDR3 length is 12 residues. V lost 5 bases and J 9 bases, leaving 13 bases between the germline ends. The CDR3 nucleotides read TGTGCCAGCAGTGAGGGCACATGGAGCTACACCTTC. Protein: CASSEGTWSYTF.

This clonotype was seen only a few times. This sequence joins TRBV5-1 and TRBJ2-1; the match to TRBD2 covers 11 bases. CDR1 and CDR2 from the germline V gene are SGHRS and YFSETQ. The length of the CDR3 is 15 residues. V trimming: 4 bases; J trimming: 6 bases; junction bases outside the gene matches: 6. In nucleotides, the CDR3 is TGCGCCAGCAGCCTACTAGCGGGGGACCTCAATGAGCAGTTCTTC. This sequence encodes CASSLLAGDLNEQFF.

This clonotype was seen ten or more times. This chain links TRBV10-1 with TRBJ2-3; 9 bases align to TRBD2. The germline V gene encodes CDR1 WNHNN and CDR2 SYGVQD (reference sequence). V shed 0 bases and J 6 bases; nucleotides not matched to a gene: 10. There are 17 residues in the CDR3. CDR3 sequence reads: CASSESRLRGGRDTQYF. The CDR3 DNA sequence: TGCGCCAGCAGTGAGTCCCGGCTGCGGGGGGGCCGGGATACGCAGTATTTT.

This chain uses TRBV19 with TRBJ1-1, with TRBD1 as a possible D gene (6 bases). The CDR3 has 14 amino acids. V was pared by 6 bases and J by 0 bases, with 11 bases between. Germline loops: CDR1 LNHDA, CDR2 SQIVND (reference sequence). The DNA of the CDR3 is TGTGCCAGTAGGCGACAGGTCATGAACACTGAAGCTTTCTTT. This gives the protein CASRRQVMNTEAFF.

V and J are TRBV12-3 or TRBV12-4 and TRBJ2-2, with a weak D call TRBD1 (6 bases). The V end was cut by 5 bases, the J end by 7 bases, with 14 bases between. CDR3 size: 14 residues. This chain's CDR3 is CASSLDRRNGELFF. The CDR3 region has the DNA TGTGCCAGCAGTCTTGACAGGAGGAACGGGGAGCTGTTTTTT.

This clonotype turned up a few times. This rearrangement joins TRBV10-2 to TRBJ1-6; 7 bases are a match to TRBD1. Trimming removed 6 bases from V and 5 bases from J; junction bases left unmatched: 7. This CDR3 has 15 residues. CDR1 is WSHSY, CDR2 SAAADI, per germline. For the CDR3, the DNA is TGCGCCAGCAGACGTCAACAGGGGAATAATTCACCCCTCCACTTT. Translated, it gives CASRRQQGNNSPLHF.

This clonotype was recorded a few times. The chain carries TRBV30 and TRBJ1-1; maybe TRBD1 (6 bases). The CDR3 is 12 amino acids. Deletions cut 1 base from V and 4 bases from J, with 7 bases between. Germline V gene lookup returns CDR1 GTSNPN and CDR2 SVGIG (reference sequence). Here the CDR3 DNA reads TGTGCCTGGAGTGACAGGGCCACTGAAGCTTTCTTT. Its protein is CAWSDRATEAFF.

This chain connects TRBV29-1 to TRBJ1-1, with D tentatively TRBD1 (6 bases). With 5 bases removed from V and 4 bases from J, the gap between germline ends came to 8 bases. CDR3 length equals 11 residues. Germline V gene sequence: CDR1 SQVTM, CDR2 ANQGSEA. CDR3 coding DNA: TGCAGCGTTAACAGGGTCACTGAAGCTTTCTTT. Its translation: CSVNRVTEAFF.

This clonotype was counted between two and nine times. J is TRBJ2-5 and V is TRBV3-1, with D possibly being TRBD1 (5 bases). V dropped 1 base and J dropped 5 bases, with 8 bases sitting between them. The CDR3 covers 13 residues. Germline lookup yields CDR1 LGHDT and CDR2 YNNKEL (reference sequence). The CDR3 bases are TGTGCCAGCAGCCAAGGGCAGGGTGAGACCCAGTACTTC. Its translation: CASSQGQGETQYF.

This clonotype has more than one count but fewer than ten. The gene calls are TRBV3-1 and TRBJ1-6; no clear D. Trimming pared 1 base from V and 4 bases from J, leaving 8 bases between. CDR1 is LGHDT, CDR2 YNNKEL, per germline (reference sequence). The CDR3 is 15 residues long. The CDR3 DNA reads TGTGCCAGCAGCCAAGCGGGGTCGTATAATTCACCCCTCCACTTT. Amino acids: CASSQAGSYNSPLHF.

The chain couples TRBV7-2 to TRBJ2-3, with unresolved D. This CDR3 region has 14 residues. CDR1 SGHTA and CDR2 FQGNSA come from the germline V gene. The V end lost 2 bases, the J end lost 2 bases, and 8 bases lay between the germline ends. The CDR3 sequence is CASSLFHDTDTQYF. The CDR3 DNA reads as TGTGCCAGCAGCTTATTTCACGACACAGATACGCAGTATTTT.

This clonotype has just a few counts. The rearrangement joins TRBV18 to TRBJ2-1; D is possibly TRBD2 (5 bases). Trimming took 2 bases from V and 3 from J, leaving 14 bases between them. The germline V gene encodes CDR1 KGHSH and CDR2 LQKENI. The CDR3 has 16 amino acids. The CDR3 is CASSPLRRVNYNEQFF. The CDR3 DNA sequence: TGTGCCAGCTCACCATTACGGCGGGTGAACTACAATGAGCAGTTCTTC.

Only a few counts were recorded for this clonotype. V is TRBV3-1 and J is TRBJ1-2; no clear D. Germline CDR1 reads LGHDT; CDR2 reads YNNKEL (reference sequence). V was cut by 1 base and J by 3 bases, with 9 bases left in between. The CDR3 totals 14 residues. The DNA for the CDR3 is TGTGCCAGCAGCCAAGTGGCCCGAGACTATGGCTACACCTTC. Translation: CASSQVARDYGYTF.

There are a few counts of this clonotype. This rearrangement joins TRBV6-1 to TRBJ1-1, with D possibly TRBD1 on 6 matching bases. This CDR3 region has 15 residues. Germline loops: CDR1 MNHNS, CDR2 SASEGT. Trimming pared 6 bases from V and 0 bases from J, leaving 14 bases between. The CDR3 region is CASRPGGSVNTEAFF. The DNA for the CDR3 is TGTGCCAGCAGACCTGGGGGCAGTGTGAACACTGAAGCTTTCTTT.

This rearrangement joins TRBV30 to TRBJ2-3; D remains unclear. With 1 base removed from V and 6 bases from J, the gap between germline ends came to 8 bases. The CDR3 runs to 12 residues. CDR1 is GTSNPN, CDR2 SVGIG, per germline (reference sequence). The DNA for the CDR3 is TGTGCCTGGAGTGCCGCAACTGATACGCAGTATTTT. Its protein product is CAWSAATDTQYF.